The source of this TCR beta chain is a study of T cells after somatic rescue of genetic block. Profiled with immunoSEQ multiplex PCR; TCRdb holds only in-frame clones, not every one. In the table there are tens of thousands of clones, 96% of which are singletons. Germline V gene lookup returns CDR1 MNHNY and CDR2 SVGAGI (reference sequence). This CDR3 comprises 11 residues. V trimming: 9 bases; J trimming: 4 bases; junction bases outside the gene matches: 0. The V gene is TRBV6-6, the J gene TRBJ2-1, with 7 bases that match TRBD1. This clonotype originated in a child under two years old. Sample: peripheral blood mononuclear cells (PBMCs). CDR3 protein: CARTGYNEQFF. The CDR3 DNA reads as TGTGCCAGGACAGGGTACAATGAGCAGTTCTTC.